A single sample gave rise to the 13 T cell receptor beta chains below, sequenced in a study of neurological immune-mediated disorders. TCRdb processed the 5' RACE reads anew with MiXCR; each CDR3 protein has one entry. The sample comprises around 70,000 distinct CDR3 sequences, 3.2% of which are singletons, and less than 5.5% rests with the top ten. The sample was PBMCs. These receptors all stem from a woman in her fifties or sixties with multiple sclerosis.

This clonotype was found many times. The chain recombines TRBV10-3 with TRBJ1-2; a possible D gene is TRBD1 (6 bases). This CDR3 is built from 12 residues. V lost 3 bases, J lost 5 bases, and 7 bases lay in between. Germline values: CDR1 ENHRY, CDR2 SYGVKD. As DNA, the CDR3 is TGTGCCATCAGTGACAGGGGATATGGCTACACCTTC. Its protein is CAISDRGYGYTF.

This clonotype was observed at least ten times. The chain carries TRBV18 and TRBJ2-1; the D gene could be TRBD1 or TRBD2 (5 bases each). Deletions cut 1 base from V and 0 bases from J, with 22 bases between. The CDR3 sequence is 20 residues long. Germline V gene sequence: CDR1 KGHSH, CDR2 LQKENI. The CDR3: CASSPLRTYTGTSSYNEQFF. The CDR3 DNA sequence: TGTGCCAGCTCACCACTCCGGACTTACACCGGGACGAGCTCCTACAATGAGCAGTTCTTC.

This clonotype was picked up many times. V and J are TRBV5-1 and TRBJ2-5; 7 nucleotides align to TRBD1. The CDR3 totals 15 residues. CDR1 and CDR2 (germline): SGHRS, YFSETQ. The V gene end was trimmed by 4 bases and the J gene end by 1 base; junction bases not matched to a gene: 7. CDR3 region: CASSATGVGQETQYF. CDR3 DNA sequence: TGCGCCAGCAGCGCCACAGGGGTAGGCCAAGAGACCCAGTACTTC. The full variable domain, rest sourced from reference TRBV5-1 and TRBJ2-5, is KAGVTQTPRYLIKTRGQQVTLSCSPISGHRSVSWYQQTPGQGLQFLFEYFSETQRNKGNFPGRFSGRQFSNSRSEMNVSTLELGDSALYLCASSATGVGQETQYFGPGTRLLVL.

This chain uses TRBV7-3 with TRBJ2-1; D could derive from TRBD1 or TRBD2 (5 bases each). Trimming pared 5 bases from V and 6 bases from J, leaving 20 bases between. This CDR3 spans 16 amino acids. Germline V gene lookup returns CDR1 SGHTA and CDR2 FQGTGA. CDR3 sequence (DNA): TGTGCCAGCAGCCCCGACGGGAAACGGGGACGCAATGAGCAGTTCTTC. The encoded protein is CASSPDGKRGRNEQFF.

This clonotype has at least ten counts. This chain uses TRBV20-1 with TRBJ1-2; D may be TRBD1 (5 bases). The CDR3 is 12 residues long. Germline CDR1 reads DFQATT; CDR2 reads SNEGSKA (reference sequence). The V gene lost 7 bases and the J gene lost 9 bases, with 18 bases spanning the gap. The CDR3 spells CSVKAGDSSYTF. In DNA form, the CDR3 reads TGCAGTGTCAAAGCGGGGGATTCAAGCTACACCTTC.

At least ten counts were recorded for this clonotype. V is TRBV20-1 and J is TRBJ2-1, with 9 bases aligning to TRBD2. CDR1 is DFQATT and CDR2 is SNEGSKA in the germline V gene (reference sequence). V lost 0 bases to trimming and J lost 5 bases; unmatched junction nucleotides: 8. The CDR3 loop spans 16 amino acids. This CDR3 is CSARDLAGGFHNEQFF. DNA for the CDR3: TGCAGTGCTAGAGATCTTGCGGGAGGGTTTCACAATGAGCAGTTCTTC.

At least ten counts were recorded for this clonotype. The J gene is TRBJ2-5, the V gene TRBV5-6; 8 nucleotides match TRBD2. V lost 4 bases, J lost 7 bases, and 9 bases stayed unmatched. The CDR3 runs 14 residues. Germline-derived CDR1 and CDR2 are SGHDT and YYEEEE. The DNA of the CDR3 is TGTGCCAGCAGCCCCTTGGGACTAGTGGGGACCCAGTACTTC. Translation gives CASSPLGLVGTQYF.

This clonotype was counted at least ten times. V gene TRBV7-2 combines with J gene TRBJ2-3; D not resolved. The CDR3 is 12 amino acids. CDR1 and CDR2 from the germline V gene are SGHTA and FQGNSA. Deletions cut 5 bases from V and 8 bases from J, with 11 bases between. The CDR3 loop reads CASSPSPSTQYF. CDR3 sequence (DNA): TGTGCCAGCAGCCCCAGCCCCAGTACGCAGTATTTT.

This clonotype was recorded at least ten times. CDR3 sequence reads: CASSPRTDTQYF. The CDR3 DNA reads as TGTGCCAGCAGCCCAAGGACAGATACGCAGTATTTT. The chain recombines TRBV7-9 with TRBJ2-3; D not certain. The V end lost 5 bases, the J end lost 3 bases, and 6 bases lay between the germline ends. The CDR3 covers 12 residues. From germline, CDR1 is SEHNR and CDR2 FQNEAQ (reference sequence).

This clonotype was recorded at least ten times. The chain links TRBV6-5 to TRBJ2-2; the match to TRBD1 covers 11 bases. This CDR3 spans 20 amino acids. Trimming at V came to 6 bases and at J to 0 bases, leaving 15 bases not matched to a gene. Germline loops: CDR1 MNHEY, CDR2 SVGAGI. CDR3 coding DNA: TGTGCCAGCAGGACCGGTCGGACAGGGGGCTTCAGAGCGAACACCGGGGAGCTGTTTTTT. As protein: CASRTGRTGGFRANTGELFF.

A note on this clonotype: This could be a read error, since a much larger clone is one nucleotide away. The CDR3 DNA reads as TGCGCCAGCAACCCGGATTTGGCCTACAATGAGCAGTTCTTC. Translation gives CASNPDLAYNEQFF. This chain joins TRBV10-2 and TRBJ2-1; D is undetermined. V was trimmed by 7 bases and J by 2 bases, leaving 12 bases between them. The germline V gene has CDR1 WSHSY and CDR2 SAAADI. The CDR3 length is 14 residues.

This clonotype came up a few times. This may be a read error: a much more frequent sequence differs by one nucleotide. The CDR3 spells CDSSLTGAQYF. As DNA, the CDR3 is TGTGACAGCAGTCTTACAGGTGCCCAGTACTTC. V gene TRBV12-3 or TRBV12-4 combines with J gene TRBJ2-5; D is possibly TRBD1 (5 bases). This CDR3 is built from 11 residues.

This clonotype was counted ten times or more. V is TRBV7-2 and J is TRBJ1-2; D not certain. The CDR3 is made up of 13 amino acids. Between the trimmed V and J ends, which lost 5 bases and 4 bases, there was a span of 11 bases. CDR1 is SGHTA, CDR2 FQGNSA, per germline. CDR3 region: CASSVGPLYGYTF. CDR3 coding DNA: TGTGCCAGCAGCGTCGGGCCGCTCTATGGCTACACCTTC.